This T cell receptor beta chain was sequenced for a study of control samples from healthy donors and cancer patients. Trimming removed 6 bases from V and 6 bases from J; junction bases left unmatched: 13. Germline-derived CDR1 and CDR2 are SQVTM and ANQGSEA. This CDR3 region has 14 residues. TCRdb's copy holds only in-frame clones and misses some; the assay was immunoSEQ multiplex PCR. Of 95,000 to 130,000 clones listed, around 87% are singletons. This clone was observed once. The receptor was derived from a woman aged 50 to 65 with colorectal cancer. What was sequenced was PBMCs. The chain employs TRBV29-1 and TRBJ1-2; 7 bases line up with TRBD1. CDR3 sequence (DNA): TGCAGCGTCGAACAAACCCGACAGGGCCATGGCTACACCTTC. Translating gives CSVEQTRQGHGYTF.